The 23 T cell receptor beta chains below all came from one sample that was sequenced in a study of T-cell reconstitution after alpha-beta-depleted transplantation in children. This sample's TCRbeta library carried unique molecular identifier barcodes. TCRdb ran MiXCR on the PCR reads and lists one entry per CDR3 protein. The sample yields about 640,000 distinct CDR3 sequences, about an eighth seen once. The sample here was PBMCs, mostly from graft donor cells, taken 360 days after TCRalphabeta/CD19-depleted stem cell transplant. Receptor source: a male patient between 5 and 17 years old who had a stem cell transplant for acute myeloid leukemia, so the T cells may come from the graft donor.

This clonotype was seen at least ten times. The chain has TRBV7-2 and TRBJ2-1; 7 bases align to TRBD2. J was trimmed by 1 base and V by 7 bases; bases with no gene match: 4. CDR3 size: 14 residues. Germline CDR1 is SGHTA and CDR2 is FQGNSA. The CDR3 region is CASTTGGSYNEQFF. In nucleotides, the CDR3 is TGTGCCAGCACCACCGGGGGGTCCTACAATGAGCAGTTCTTC.

The chain has TRBV2 and TRBJ2-7; TRBD1 might be the D (5 bases). The V end was cut by 7 bases, the J end by 2 bases, with 21 bases between. This CDR3 has 16 amino acids. Per the germline V gene, CDR1 is SNHLY and CDR2 is FYNNEI. The CDR3 region has the DNA TGTGCCAGCATTGGGCCCACCCGGACAAGTACCTACGAGCAGTACTTC. Residues: CASIGPTRTSTYEQYF.

The CDR3 nucleotides read TGTGCCAGCAGATACAGCGGCAGAGAGTTGGAGCAGTACTTC. This codes for CASRYSGRELEQYF. The rearrangement links TRBV7-2 to TRBJ2-7, with D possibly matching TRBD2 (5 bases). V shed 6 bases and J shed 7 bases, with 19 bases lying between them. The CDR3 is made up of 14 amino acids. CDR1 and CDR2 from the germline V gene are SGHTA and FQGNSA.

The sample holds a few counts of this clonotype. V and J are TRBV5-1 and TRBJ2-2; possible D gene TRBD2, 5 bases. Trimming took 4 bases from V and 5 from J, leaving 12 bases between them. The germline CDR1 and CDR2 sequences are SGHRS and YFSETQ. The CDR3 sequence is 14 residues long. CDR3 bases: TGCGCCAGCAGCCCAATACGGACTACCGGGGAGCTGTTTTTT. Translation: CASSPIRTTGELFF.

The J gene is TRBJ1-2, the V gene TRBV12-3 or TRBV12-4; 8 nucleotides line up with TRBD1. This CDR3 spans 13 amino acids. Unmatched junction bases numbered 4, after V lost 6 bases and J lost 4 bases. CDR3 nucleotide sequence: TGTGCCAGCAGCAGGGGGCGAGGCTATGGCTACACCTTC. Amino acid sequence: CASSRGRGYGYTF.

The chain uses TRBV5-1 and TRBJ2-7; D not certain. V was trimmed by 0 bases and J by 2 bases, leaving 12 bases between them. The germline CDR1 and CDR2 sequences are SGHRS and YFSETQ. The CDR3 totals 15 residues. CDR3 nucleotide sequence: TGCGCCAGCAGCTTGGGAGCCCTGCTCCCCTACGAGCAGTACTTC. Translating it yields CASSLGALLPYEQYF.

The J gene is TRBJ1-5, the V gene TRBV11-2; 7 positions match TRBD1. Germline-derived CDR1 and CDR2 are SGHAT and FQNNGV. CDR3 length: 16 amino acids. Losses at the gene ends were 3 bases for V and 2 bases for J; bases not matched to a gene: 7. CDR3 amino acids: CASSFDRAIGNQPQHF. CDR3 nucleotide sequence: TGTGCCAGCAGCTTCGACAGGGCTATTGGCAATCAGCCCCAGCATTTT.

The rearrangement joins TRBV11-1 to TRBJ2-1, with 8 bases matching TRBD2. CDR3 length equals 18 residues. Germline V lookup: CDR1 SGHAT, CDR2 FQDESV (reference sequence). Unmatched junction bases numbered 8, after V lost 1 base and J lost 0 bases. The DNA for the CDR3 is TGTGCCAGCAGCTTAGGGCGCGGCGGGGGGAGCTCCTACAATGAGCAGTTCTTC. It is translated as CASSLGRGGGSSYNEQFF.

This clonotype was picked up a small number of times. CDR3 DNA: TGCGCCAGCAGCTTGAGCCTAGCGGGAGCGAATGAGCAGTTCTTC. Translation: CASSLSLAGANEQFF. The chain carries TRBV5-1 and TRBJ2-1; 10 bases align to TRBD2. J was trimmed by 7 bases and V by 1 base; bases with no gene match: 5. Per the germline V gene, CDR1 is SGHRS and CDR2 is YFSETQ. This CDR3 has 15 amino acids.

This clonotype was detected ten times or more. This chain joins TRBV29-1 and TRBJ1-2; no definite D call. Germline CDR1 and CDR2: SQVTM and ANQGSEA. V dropped 7 bases and J dropped 2 bases, with 8 bases sitting between them. CDR3 length: 11 residues. CDR3 coding DNA: TGCAGCGCCACGAACAACTATGGCTACACCTTC. It encodes CSATNNYGYTF.

The chain recombines TRBV5-1 with TRBJ1-1; 7 bases map to TRBD1. The CDR3 consists of 16 residues. CDR1 and CDR2 from the germline V gene are SGHRS and YFSETQ. V gave up 0 bases and J gave up 1 base; unmatched junction bases: 6. Here the CDR3 DNA reads TGCGCCAGCAGCTTGGAATCCCAGGGGGGGAACACTGAAGCTTTCTTT. Protein: CASSLESQGGNTEAFF.

V is TRBV28 and J is TRBJ2-3; D may correspond to TRBD1 or TRBD2 (5 bases each). The germline gives CDR1 MDHEN, CDR2 SYDVKM. CDR3 length equals 16 residues. V lost 4 bases and J 0 bases, leaving 14 bases between the germline ends. CDR3 residues: CASSSRGRQSTDTQYF. Here the CDR3 DNA reads TGTGCCAGCAGTTCCCGGGGCAGGCAGAGCACAGATACGCAGTATTTT.

This clonotype came up many times. The rearrangement uses TRBV12-3 or TRBV12-4 and TRBJ1-6; 8 nucleotides agree with TRBD1. J lost 10 bases, V lost 5 bases, and 7 bases had no gene match. This CDR3 has 14 amino acids. CDR3: CASSPDRVRSPLHF. The DNA for the CDR3 is TGTGCCAGCAGTCCGGACAGGGTTCGGTCACCCCTCCACTTT.

This clonotype was found a few times. V gene TRBV15 combines with J gene TRBJ2-1, with 11 bases lining up with TRBD2. The CDR3 has 16 amino acids. Germline V gives CDR1 LNHNV, CDR2 YYDKDF (reference sequence). The junction had 4 bases not matched to a gene; V was cut back by 0 bases and J by 6 bases. In nucleotides, the CDR3 is TGTGCCACCAGCAGAGAACTAGCGGGAGAGGGCAATGAGCAGTTCTTC. It codes for CATSRELAGEGNEQFF.

This clonotype turned up a few times. The gene calls are TRBV20-1 and TRBJ2-5; the D gene could be TRBD1 or TRBD2 (5 bases each). Trimming removed 7 bases from V and 4 bases from J, with 10 bases in between. The CDR3 extends over 11 amino acids. Germline CDR1 DFQATT, CDR2 SNEGSKA (reference sequence). Here the CDR3 DNA reads TGCAGTGGTGGGGACCGAGAGACCCAGTACTTC. The encoded protein is CSGGDRETQYF.

The V and J genes are TRBV11-2 and TRBJ2-3; the D gene could be TRBD1 or TRBD2 (6 bases each). Germline loops: CDR1 SGHAT, CDR2 FQNNGV. V lost 6 bases and J 4 bases, leaving 14 bases between the germline ends. CDR3 size: 14 residues. The CDR3 reads CASRTIRGPDTQYF. The DNA for the CDR3 is TGTGCCAGCAGAACCATACGGGGGCCAGATACGCAGTATTTT.

This clonotype was recorded a few times. The rearrangement uses TRBV7-2 and TRBJ1-4; the match to TRBD1 covers 8 bases. There are 16 residues in the CDR3. Germline loops: CDR1 SGHTA, CDR2 FQGNSA. Trimming at V came to 5 bases and at J to 0 bases, leaving 5 bases not matched to a gene. In DNA form, the CDR3 reads TGTGCCAGCAGCCCAGGACAGGGAACAACTAATGAAAAACTGTTTTTT. Translating gives CASSPGQGTTNEKLFF.

V usage is TRBV27 and J usage is TRBJ2-3, with D possibly TRBD2 on 6 matching bases. CDR1 is MNHEY and CDR2 is SMNVEV in the germline V gene (reference sequence). This CDR3 region has 16 residues. V was trimmed by 6 bases and J by 5 bases, leaving 21 bases between them. The CDR3 bases are TGTGCCAGCAGCCTGGTCGGGAGATATGGAAAAGATACGCAGTATTTT. Translation: CASSLVGRYGKDTQYF.

The chain has TRBV19 and TRBJ2-7; 7 positions match TRBD2. Germline lookup yields CDR1 LNHDA and CDR2 SQIVND (reference sequence). After removal of 4 bases from V and 0 bases from J, the junction contained 9 bases not matched to a gene. CDR3 length equals 16 residues. The CDR3 DNA reads TGTGCCAGTAGTAGACTACCGGGACTACTCTCCTACGAGCAGTACTTC. Translating gives CASSRLPGLLSYEQYF. Drawing the rest from reference TRBV19 and TRBJ2-7, the complete variable domain is DGGITQSPKYLFRKEGQNVTLSCEQNLNHDAMYWYRQDPGQGLRLIYYSQIVNDFQKGDIAEGYSVSREKKESFPLTVTSAQKNPTAFYLCASSRLPGLLSYEQYFGPGTRLTVT.

This clonotype was observed a handful of times. At one of its ends the junction is not consistent with the germline gene, which may arise from a read error. V usage is TRBV18 and J usage is TRBJ1-1; D might be TRBD1 (6 bases). Germline V CDR1 and CDR2: KGHSH, LQKENI. This CDR3 is 14 amino acids long. This CDR3 reads CASSPNRVKTEAFF. The CDR3, as DNA: TGTGCCAGCTCACCGAACAGGGTGAAAACTGAAGCTTTCTTT.

This clonotype was seen ten or more times. The chain links TRBV29-1 to TRBJ2-7; 10 bases map to TRBD2. Germline V lookup: CDR1 SQVTM, CDR2 ANQGSEA. This CDR3 comprises 15 residues. V was clipped by 5 bases and J by 0 bases; unmatched bases: 7. In nucleotides, the CDR3 is TGCAGCGTTTCCCCTCCTAGCGGGAGCTCCTACGAGCAGTACTTC. Residues: CSVSPPSGSSYEQYF.

This chain connects TRBV5-6 to TRBJ2-7; D not resolved. V lost 7 bases and J lost 3, with 23 bases in between. The CDR3 covers 16 residues. Germline V gene lookup returns CDR1 SGHDT and CDR2 YYEEEE. The CDR3 DNA reads TGTGCCAGCTCCCCCCCGAGGCTTAGCACGTTCTACGAGCAGTACTTC. Amino acids: CASSPPRLSTFYEQYF.

This clonotype was detected only a few times. The V gene is TRBV9, the J gene TRBJ1-1; D unresolved. Trimming shortened V by 0 bases and J by 1 base, and 7 bases separated the two germline ends. CDR1 and CDR2 from the germline V gene are SGDLS and YYNGEE. There are 14 residues in the CDR3. CDR3 region: CASSVAGPNTEAFF. As DNA, the CDR3 is TGTGCCAGCAGCGTAGCCGGGCCGAACACTGAAGCTTTCTTT.